The subject of this entry is one T cell receptor (beta chain). The antigen is undetermined. This entry comes from a study of cytomegalovirus exposure and HLA in healthy donors. Study observations and caveats: After further analysis at a later stage, 16,951 TCR beta sequences were associated with HLA alleles at 0.05 false discovery rate. Reportedly, fewer N-insertions than the approximately 700-donor mean appeared in an Asian-associated ancestry cluster in a later analysis. Most TCRs appeared rarely, but some public TCRs recurred in many donors.

This CDR3 has 15 residues. V lost 3 bases to trimming and J lost 4 bases; unmatched junction nucleotides: 3. The germline gives CDR1 SGHTA, CDR2 FQGNSA. A multiplex PCR was run with 60 Vbeta primers and 13 Jbeta primers. Repertoires were generated with immunoSEQ multiplex PCR, while TCRdb's copy carries only in-frame clones and drops some. The sample shows 50,000 or so clones, 77% of them seen only once. Source material: PBMCs. This chain connects TRBV7-2 to TRBJ2-2; TRBD2 aligns across 9 bases. The origin of this receptor is a woman aged 35 to 49 in good health and CMV-seropositive. In DNA, the CDR3 is TGTGCCAGCAGCTTCGGCGGGGGGGGCACCGGGGAGCTGTTTTTT. Its protein product is CASSFGGGGTGELFF.